The TCR beta chain under discussion was sequenced for a study of blood T cell repertoires in COVID-19. About the research overall: COVID-19 samples collected from the United States, Italy and Spain covered acute and convalescent phases. Nucleic acid was either cDNA or gDNA, and it came from T cells, B-cell-depleted T cells, or PBMCs.

Germline assignment: CDR1 SGHTA and CDR2 FQGNSA. This CDR3 has 14 residues. V gave up 1 base and J gave up 12 bases; unmatched junction bases: 10. This clone was seen a few times. The authors' processing: Cell counts per sample came from amplifying reference gene primers. Sequencing used immunoSEQ multiplex PCR; TCRdb keeps in-frame clones, though not all of them. V and J calls and clone size are as listed in that table; D and trimming were resolved from the DNA. The sample has more than 85,000 clones; 80% to 90% are singletons. Source material: peripheral blood. This chain joins TRBV7-2 and TRBJ2-3; the match to TRBD2 covers 7 bases. The source of this sequence is an older woman with acute or convalescent COVID-19. CDR3 amino acids: CASSLEGSSGEQYF. DNA of the CDR3: TGTGCCAGCAGCTTAGAAGGATCCAGCGGGGAACAGTATTTT.